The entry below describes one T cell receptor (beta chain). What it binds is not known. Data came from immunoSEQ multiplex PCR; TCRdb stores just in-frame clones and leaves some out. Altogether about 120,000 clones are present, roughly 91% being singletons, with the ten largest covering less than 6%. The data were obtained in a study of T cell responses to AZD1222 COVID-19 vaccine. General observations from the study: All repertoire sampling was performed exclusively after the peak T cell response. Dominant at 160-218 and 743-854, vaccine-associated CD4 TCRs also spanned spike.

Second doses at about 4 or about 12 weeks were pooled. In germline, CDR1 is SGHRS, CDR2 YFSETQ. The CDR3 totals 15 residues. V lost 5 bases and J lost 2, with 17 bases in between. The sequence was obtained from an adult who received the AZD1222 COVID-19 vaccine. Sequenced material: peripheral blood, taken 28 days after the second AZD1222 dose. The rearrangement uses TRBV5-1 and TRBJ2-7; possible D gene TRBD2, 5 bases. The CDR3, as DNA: TGCGCCAGCAGAACCACGGCGGGTAGGGCCTACGAGCAGTACTTC. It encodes CASRTTAGRAYEQYF.